This T cell receptor (beta chain) was identified during a study of CD8+CD57+ T cells in acquired aplastic anemia. Deletions cut 3 bases from V and 2 bases from J, with 7 bases between. The CDR3 has 13 residues. Genomic DNA was employed as the template in profiling TCR beta VDJ and CDR3. TCRdb fed the reads into MiXCR, producing one record per CDR3 protein. The sample has 150,000 to 200,000 distinct CDR3 sequences; 71% are singletons. This clonotype was found many times. The sequenced patients had an expansion of CD8+CD57+ cells seen by flow cytometry. This TCR was recovered from a human donor with aplastic anemia. The rearrangement joins TRBV12-3 or TRBV12-4 to TRBJ1-2; no clear D gene. The sample taken for sequencing was sorted CD4+, CD8+, or CD8+CD57+ T cells (not recorded which) from PBMCs. The CDR3 spells CASSLDRNYGYTF. The DNA of the CDR3 is TGTGCCAGCAGTTTGGACCGAAACTATGGCTACACCTTC.